This TCR beta chain was profiled in a study of blood T cell repertoires in COVID-19. The overall study: From the United States, Italy and Spain came samples of acute and convalescent COVID-19. The analysed material was cDNA or gDNA that came from T cells, B-cell-depleted T cells, or PBMCs.

In the source study's methods: Using reference gene primer amplification, nucleated cell counts were estimated. TCRdb's table, derived via immunoSEQ multiplex PCR, lists solely in-frame clones and lacks some. V and J calls and clone size follow that table, whereas D and trimming were derived from the DNA. In the table there are 350,000 to 400,000 clones, 85% to 90% of which are singletons. Germline V gene lookup returns CDR1 MNHEY and CDR2 SVGAGI. The V gene lost 5 bases and the J gene lost 7 bases, with 15 bases spanning the gap. This CDR3 spans 15 amino acids. Donors of Cohort 3 who recovered were those that had two negative PCRs, clearance, or symptom resolution.

The origin of this receptor is a man between 18 and 29 years old who had recovered from COVID-19. The V and J genes are TRBV6-5 and TRBJ1-6, with D tentatively TRBD1 (6 bases). Source material: PBMCs or T cells enriched from blood (not recorded which). This CDR3 is CASSPRDMRNSPLHF. The CDR3 DNA sequence: TGTGCCAGCAGTCCCCGGGACATGAGAAATTCACCCCTCCACTTT.